The present entry profiles one T cell receptor (beta chain) with its context. The sample comes from a study of T cells in Graves' hyperthyroidism and ophthalmopathy. In the study overall: Peripheral blood was taken when the disease was first diagnosed, before any treatment began.

Authors of the study amplified TCR beta CDR3 regions from RNA transcripts. With the HTBI primer set, the TCR CDR3 went through a first round of RT-PCR. TCRdb fed the multiplex PCR reads into MiXCR, producing one record per CDR3 protein. The data contain 300,000 or so distinct CDR3 sequences, around 23% of them singletons. CDR3 length: 18 amino acids. The V gene's germline CDR1 is WNHNN and CDR2 SYGVQD (reference sequence). J was trimmed by 6 bases and V by 3 bases; bases with no gene match: 8. The V gene is TRBV10-1, the J gene TRBJ2-1; TRBD2 matches 16 bases. The clonotype comes from a woman in her 50s with Graves' hyperthyroidism. The sample consisted of blood. The CDR3 spells CASSDMGLAGGPANEQFF. In nucleotides, the CDR3 is TGCGCCAGCAGTGATATGGGACTAGCGGGAGGGCCAGCCAATGAGCAGTTCTTC.